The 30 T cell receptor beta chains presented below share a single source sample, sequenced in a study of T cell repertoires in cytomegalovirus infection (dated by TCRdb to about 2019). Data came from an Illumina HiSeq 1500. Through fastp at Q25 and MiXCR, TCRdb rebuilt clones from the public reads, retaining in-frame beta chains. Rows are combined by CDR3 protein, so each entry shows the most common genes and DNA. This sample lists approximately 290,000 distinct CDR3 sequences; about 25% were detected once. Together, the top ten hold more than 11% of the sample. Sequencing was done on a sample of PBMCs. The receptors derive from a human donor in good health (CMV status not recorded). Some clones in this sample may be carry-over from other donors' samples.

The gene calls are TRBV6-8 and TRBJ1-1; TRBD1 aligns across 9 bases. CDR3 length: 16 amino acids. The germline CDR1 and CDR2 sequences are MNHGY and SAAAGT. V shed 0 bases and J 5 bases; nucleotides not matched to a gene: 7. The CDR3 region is CASSYSSTGGLTEAFF. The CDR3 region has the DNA TGTGCCAGCAGTTACTCGTCGACAGGGGGTCTTACTGAAGCTTTCTTT.

The CDR3 nucleotides are TGTGCCAGCAGCTTAGATGGTGGGCTCCAAGAGACCCAGTACTTC. Its translation: CASSLDGGLQETQYF. The chain uses TRBV11-2 and TRBJ2-5; the D is unclear. The germline CDR1 and CDR2 sequences are SGHAT and FQNNGV. V was pared by 0 bases and J by 1 base, with 9 bases between. The CDR3 contains 15 residues.

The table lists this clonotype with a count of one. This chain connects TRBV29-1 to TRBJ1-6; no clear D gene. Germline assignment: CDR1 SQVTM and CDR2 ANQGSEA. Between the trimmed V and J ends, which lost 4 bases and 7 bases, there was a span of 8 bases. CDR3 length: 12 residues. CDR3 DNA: TGCAGCGTTGGACACGGAAATTCACCCCTCCACTTT. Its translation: CSVGHGNSPLHF.

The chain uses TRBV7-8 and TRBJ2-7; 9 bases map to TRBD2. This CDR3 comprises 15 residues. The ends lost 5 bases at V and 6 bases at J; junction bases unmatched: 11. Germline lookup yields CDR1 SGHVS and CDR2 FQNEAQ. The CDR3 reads CASSPKSGRNGEQYF. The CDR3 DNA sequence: TGTGCCAGCAGCCCAAAGAGCGGGAGGAACGGCGAGCAGTACTTC.

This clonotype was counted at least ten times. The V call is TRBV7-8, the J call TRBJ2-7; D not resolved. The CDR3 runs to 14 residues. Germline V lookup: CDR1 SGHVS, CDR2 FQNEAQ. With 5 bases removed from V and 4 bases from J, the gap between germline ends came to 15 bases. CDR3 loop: CASSPTTLEYEQYF. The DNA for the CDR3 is TGTGCCAGCAGCCCAACTACTTTAGAGTACGAGCAGTACTTC.

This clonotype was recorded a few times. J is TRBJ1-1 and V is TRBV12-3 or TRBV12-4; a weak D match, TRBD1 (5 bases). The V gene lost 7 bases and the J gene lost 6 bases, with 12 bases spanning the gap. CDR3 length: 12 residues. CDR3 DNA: TGTGCCAGCATCACGGGGGGGGCTGAAGCTTTCTTT. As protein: CASITGGAEAFF.

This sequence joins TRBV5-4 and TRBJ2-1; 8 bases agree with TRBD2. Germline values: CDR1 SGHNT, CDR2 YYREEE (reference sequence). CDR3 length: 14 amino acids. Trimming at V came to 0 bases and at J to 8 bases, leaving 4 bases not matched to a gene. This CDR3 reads CASSLAGGADEQFF. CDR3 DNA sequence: TGTGCCAGCAGCTTGGCCGGGGGGGCCGATGAGCAGTTCTTC.

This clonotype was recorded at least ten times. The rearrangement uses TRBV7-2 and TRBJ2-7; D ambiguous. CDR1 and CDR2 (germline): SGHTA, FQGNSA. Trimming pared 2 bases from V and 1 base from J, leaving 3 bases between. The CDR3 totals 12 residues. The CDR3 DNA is TGTGCCAGCAGCTTACCTTCCTACGAGCAGTACTTC. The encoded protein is CASSLPSYEQYF.

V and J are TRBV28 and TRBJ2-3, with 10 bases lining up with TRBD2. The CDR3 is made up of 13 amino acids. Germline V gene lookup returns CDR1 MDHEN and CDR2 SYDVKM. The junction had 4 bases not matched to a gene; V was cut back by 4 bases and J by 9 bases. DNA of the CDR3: TGTGCCAGCAGTTCGGGACTAGCGCGGACGCAGTATTTT. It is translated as CASSSGLARTQYF.

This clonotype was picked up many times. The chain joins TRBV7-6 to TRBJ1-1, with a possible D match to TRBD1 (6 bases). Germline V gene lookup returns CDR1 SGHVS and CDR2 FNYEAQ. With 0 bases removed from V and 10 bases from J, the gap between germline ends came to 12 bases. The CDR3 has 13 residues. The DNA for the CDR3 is TGTGCCAGCAGCTTAGCACAGGGAGGGGGAGCTTTCTTT. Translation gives CASSLAQGGGAFF.

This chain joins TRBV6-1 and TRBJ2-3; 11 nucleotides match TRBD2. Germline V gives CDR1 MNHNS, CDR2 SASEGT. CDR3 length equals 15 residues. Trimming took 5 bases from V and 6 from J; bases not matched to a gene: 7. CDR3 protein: CASSPIAGGPDTQYF. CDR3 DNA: TGTGCCAGCAGTCCAATAGCGGGAGGGCCCGATACGCAGTATTTT.

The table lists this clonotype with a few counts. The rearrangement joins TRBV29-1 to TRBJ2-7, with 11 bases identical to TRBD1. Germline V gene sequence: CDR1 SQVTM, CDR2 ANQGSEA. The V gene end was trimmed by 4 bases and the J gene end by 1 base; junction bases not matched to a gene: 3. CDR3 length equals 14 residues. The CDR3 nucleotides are TGCAGCGTTGGTGGGACAGGGGGTTCCTACGAGCAGTACTTC. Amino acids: CSVGGTGGSYEQYF.

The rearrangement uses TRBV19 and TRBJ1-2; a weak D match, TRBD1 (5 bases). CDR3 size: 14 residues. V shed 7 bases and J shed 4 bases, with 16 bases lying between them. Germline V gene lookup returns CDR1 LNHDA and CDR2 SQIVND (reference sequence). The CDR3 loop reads CASNSGVRTYGYTF. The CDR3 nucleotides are TGTGCCAGTAACTCGGGGGTCCGAACCTATGGCTACACCTTC.

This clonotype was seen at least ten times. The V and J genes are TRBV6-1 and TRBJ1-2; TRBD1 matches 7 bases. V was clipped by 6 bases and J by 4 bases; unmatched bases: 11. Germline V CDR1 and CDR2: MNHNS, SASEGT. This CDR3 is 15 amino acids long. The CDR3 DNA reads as TGTGCCAGCAGAACGACGACAGGGACCATCTATGGCTACACCTTC. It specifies CASRTTTGTIYGYTF.

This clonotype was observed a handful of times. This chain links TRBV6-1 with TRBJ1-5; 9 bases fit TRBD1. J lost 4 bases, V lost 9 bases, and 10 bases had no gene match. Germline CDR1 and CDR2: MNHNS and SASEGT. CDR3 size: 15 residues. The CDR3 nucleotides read TGTGCCAGTTTTTCGGGACAGGGCGATAATCAGCCCCAGCATTTT. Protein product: CASFSGQGDNQPQHF.

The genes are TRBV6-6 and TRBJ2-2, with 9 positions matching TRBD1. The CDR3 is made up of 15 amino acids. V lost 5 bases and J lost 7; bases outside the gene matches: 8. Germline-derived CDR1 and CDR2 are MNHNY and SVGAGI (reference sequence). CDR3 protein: CASSPRDRVSGELFF. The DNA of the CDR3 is TGTGCCAGCAGTCCCCGGGACAGGGTTAGCGGGGAGCTGTTTTTT.

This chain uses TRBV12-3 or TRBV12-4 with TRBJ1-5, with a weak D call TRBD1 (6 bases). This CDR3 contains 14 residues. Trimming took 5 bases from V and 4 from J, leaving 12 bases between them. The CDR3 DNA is TGTGCCAGCAGTCCAGACAGGTTAAATCAGCCCCAGCATTTT. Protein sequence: CASSPDRLNQPQHF.

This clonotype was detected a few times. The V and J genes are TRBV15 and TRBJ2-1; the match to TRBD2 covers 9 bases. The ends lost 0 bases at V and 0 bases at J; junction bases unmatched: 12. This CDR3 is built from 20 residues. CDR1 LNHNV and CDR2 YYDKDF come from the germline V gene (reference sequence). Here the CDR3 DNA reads TGTGCCACCAGCAGAGATGCCAGCGGGAGGTTCACTAGCTCCTACAATGAGCAGTTCTTC. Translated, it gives CATSRDASGRFTSSYNEQFF. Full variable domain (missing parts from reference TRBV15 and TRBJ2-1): DAMVIQNPRYQVTQFGKPVTLSCSQTLNHNVMYWYQQKSSQAPKLLFHYYDKDFNNEADTPDNFQSRRPNTSFCFLDIRSPGLGDTAMYLCATSRDASGRFTSSYNEQFFGPGTRLTVL.

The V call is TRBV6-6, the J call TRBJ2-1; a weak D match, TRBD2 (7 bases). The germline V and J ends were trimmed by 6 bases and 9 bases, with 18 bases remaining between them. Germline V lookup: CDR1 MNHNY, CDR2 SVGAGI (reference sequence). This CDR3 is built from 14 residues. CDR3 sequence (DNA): TGTGCCAGCAGCCGGGGGGCCACTTTGCGTGAGCAGTTCTTC. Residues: CASSRGATLREQFF.

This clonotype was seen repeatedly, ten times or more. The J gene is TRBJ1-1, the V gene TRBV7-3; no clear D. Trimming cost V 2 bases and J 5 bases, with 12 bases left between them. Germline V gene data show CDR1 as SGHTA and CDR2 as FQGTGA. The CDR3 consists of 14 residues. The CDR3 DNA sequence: TGTGCCAGCAGCTTACGTTGGGGTGATACTGAAGCTTTCTTT. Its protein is CASSLRWGDTEAFF. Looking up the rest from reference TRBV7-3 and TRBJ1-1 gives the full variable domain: GAGVSQTPSNKVTEKGKYVELRCDPISGHTALYWYRQSLGQGPEFLIYFQGTGAADDSGLPNDRFFAVRPEGSVSTLKIQRTERGDSAVYLCASSLRWGDTEAFFGQGTRLTVV.

Written as DNA, the CDR3 is TGTGCCAGCAGTAAGGGACAAAGAGAGACCCAGTACTTC. Translation: CASSKGQRETQYF. The genes are TRBV11-2 and TRBJ2-5; D perhaps matches TRBD1 (6 bases). The CDR3 contains 13 residues. Trimming took off 6 bases at V and 4 bases at J, with 12 bases between the two ends. Germline CDR1 SGHAT, CDR2 FQNNGV.

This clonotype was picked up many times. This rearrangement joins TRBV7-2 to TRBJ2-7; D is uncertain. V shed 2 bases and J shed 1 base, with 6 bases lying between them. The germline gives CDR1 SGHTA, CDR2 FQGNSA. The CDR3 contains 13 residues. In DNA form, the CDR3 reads TGTGCCAGCAGCTTATCCCCTTCCTACGAGCAGTACGTC. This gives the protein CASSLSPSYEQYV.

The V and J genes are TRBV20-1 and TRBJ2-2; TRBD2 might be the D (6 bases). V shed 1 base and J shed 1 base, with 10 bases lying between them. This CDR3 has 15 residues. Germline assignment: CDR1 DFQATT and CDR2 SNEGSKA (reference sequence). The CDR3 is CSARGSSGNTGELFF. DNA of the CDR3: TGCAGTGCTAGAGGGAGTAGCGGGAACACCGGGGAGCTGTTTTTT.

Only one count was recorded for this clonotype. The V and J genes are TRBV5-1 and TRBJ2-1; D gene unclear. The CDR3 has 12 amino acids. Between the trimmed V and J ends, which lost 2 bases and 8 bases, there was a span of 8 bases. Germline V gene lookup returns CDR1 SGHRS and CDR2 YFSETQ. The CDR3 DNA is TGCGCCAGCAGCTTAGGGAAGGATGAGCAGTTCTTC. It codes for CASSLGKDEQFF.

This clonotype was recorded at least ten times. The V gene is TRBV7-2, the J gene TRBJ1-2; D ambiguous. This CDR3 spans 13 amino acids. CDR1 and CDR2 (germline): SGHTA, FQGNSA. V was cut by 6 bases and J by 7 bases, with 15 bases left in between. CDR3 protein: CASSVGPLVGYTF. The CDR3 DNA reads TGTGCCAGCAGTGTAGGGCCGTTGGTTGGCTACACCTTC.

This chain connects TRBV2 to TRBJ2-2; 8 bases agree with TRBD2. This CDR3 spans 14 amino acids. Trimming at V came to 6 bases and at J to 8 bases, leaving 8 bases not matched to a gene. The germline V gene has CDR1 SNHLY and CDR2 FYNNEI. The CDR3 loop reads CASRPGTREGELFF. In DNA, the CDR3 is TGTGCCAGCAGACCCGGGACTAGAGAAGGGGAGCTGTTTTTT.

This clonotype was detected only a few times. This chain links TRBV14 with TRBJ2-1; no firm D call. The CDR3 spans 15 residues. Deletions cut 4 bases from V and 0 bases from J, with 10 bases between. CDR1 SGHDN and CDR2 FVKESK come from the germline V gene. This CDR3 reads CASSPTGFSYNEQFF. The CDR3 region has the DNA TGTGCCAGCAGCCCTACTGGATTCTCCTACAATGAGCAGTTCTTC.

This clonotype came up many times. CDR3 amino acids: CASRPGLAGGYEQYF. CDR3 DNA sequence: TGTGCCAGCAGACCGGGACTAGCGGGAGGCTACGAGCAGTACTTC. The V and J genes are TRBV6-2 or TRBV6-3 and TRBJ2-7; TRBD2 matches 15 bases. Germline V gene data show CDR1 as MNHEY and CDR2 as SVGEGT. V shed 6 bases and J 3 bases; nucleotides not matched to a gene: 3. CDR3 length: 15 residues.

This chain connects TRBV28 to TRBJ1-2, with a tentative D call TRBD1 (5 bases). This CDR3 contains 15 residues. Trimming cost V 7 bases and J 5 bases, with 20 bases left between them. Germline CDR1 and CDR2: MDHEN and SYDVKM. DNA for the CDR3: TGTGCCAGCACTCCCGGGCGAGGGGACCGGTATGGCTACACCTTC. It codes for CASTPGRGDRYGYTF.

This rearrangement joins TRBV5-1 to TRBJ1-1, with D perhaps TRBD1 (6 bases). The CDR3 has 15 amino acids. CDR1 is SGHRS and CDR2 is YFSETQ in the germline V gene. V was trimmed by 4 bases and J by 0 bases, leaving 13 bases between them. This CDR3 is CASSLPTGLNTEAFF. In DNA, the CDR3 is TGCGCCAGCAGCCTCCCAACAGGGTTGAACACTGAAGCTTTCTTT. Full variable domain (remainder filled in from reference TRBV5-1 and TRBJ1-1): KAGVTQTPRYLIKTRGQQVTLSCSPISGHRSVSWYQQTPGQGLQFLFEYFSETQRNKGNFPGRFSGRQFSNSRSEMNVSTLELGDSALYLCASSLPTGLNTEAFFGQGTRLTVV.